This T cell receptor beta chain was recorded in a study of cytomegalovirus exposure and HLA in healthy donors. Study-wide points: The analysis excluded some indistinguishable V segments, including TRBV6-2 and TRBV6-3.

In the case of this clone: Its target is not known.

The PCR had 60 Vbeta and 13 Jbeta primers. Method: immunoSEQ multiplex PCR; TCRdb's copy keeps in-frame clones and lacks some. Its table records some 75,000 clones. CDR3 length: 13 residues. In germline, CDR1 is LNHDA, CDR2 SQIVND (reference sequence). V gave up 10 bases and J gave up 9 bases, with 18 bases separating them. The material sequenced was PBMCs. The gene calls are TRBV19 and TRBJ2-2; weak D call: TRBD2 (6 bases). This TCR was sampled from a man between 35 and 55 years old in good health and CMV-seronegative. The CDR3 region is CATSLARDRELFF. The CDR3 DNA sequence: TGTGCCACCTCCCTAGCGAGAGACAGGGAGCTGTTTTTT.